The 13 T cell receptor beta chains below come from one sample, sequenced in a study of monozygotic twins with inflammatory bowel disease. After re-calling the 5' RACE reads, TCRdb lists one entry per CDR3 protein, DNA absent. The listing contains around 380,000 distinct CDR3 sequences. The specimen was blood. These receptors were taken from a human donor with ulcerative colitis or Crohn's disease, or a healthy co-twin of an affected twin (not recorded which).

CDR3 loop: CSASYTSYEQYF. The gene calls are TRBV20-1 and TRBJ2-7. The CDR3 covers 12 residues. Germline V gene sequence: CDR1 DFQATT, CDR2 SNEGSKA (reference sequence).

The chain is built from TRBV11-2 and TRBJ1-1; TCRdb returns TRBD1, unconfirmable since there is no DNA. The CDR3 is made up of 15 amino acids. CDR1 is SGHAT and CDR2 is FQNNGV in the germline V gene. The CDR3 loop is CASSFSDSMNTEAFF.

The chain uses TRBV2 and TRBJ2-7. Germline V CDR1 and CDR2: SNHLY, FYNNEI. The CDR3 loop spans 15 amino acids. Here the CDR3 reads CASSVDRGGTYEQYF.

The chain uses TRBV20-1 and TRBJ1-4. Germline CDR1 reads DFQATT; CDR2 reads SNEGSKA (reference sequence). The CDR3 has 12 residues. The CDR3 loop is CSASRNLEKLFF.

The rearrangement links TRBV11-2 to TRBJ2-1. Germline lookup yields CDR1 SGHAT and CDR2 FQNNGV. This CDR3 has 14 residues. The CDR3 loop reads CASSFDVSANEQFF.

The J gene is TRBJ2-7, the V gene TRBV20-1; without DNA, the TCRdb call of TRBD2 cannot be checked. CDR3 length: 13 amino acids. Germline V gene sequence: CDR1 DFQATT, CDR2 SNEGSKA (reference sequence). The CDR3 region is CSARPSGVYEQYF.

This chain's CDR3 is CASSLMTGRDTQYF. The chain has TRBV7-3 and TRBJ2-3. The CDR3 is made up of 14 amino acids. CDR1 is SGHTA, CDR2 FQGTGA, per germline.

CDR3 loop: CASSLPYYNEQFF. The rearrangement joins TRBV28 to TRBJ2-1. The CDR3 runs to 13 residues. CDR1 is MDHEN, CDR2 SYDVKM, per germline.

This chain connects TRBV6-7 to TRBJ2-1. TRBV6-7 is identified as an open reading frame with a role that is uncertain. This CDR3 is built from 14 residues. The CDR3 here is CASRVDRSYNEQFF.

CDR3 amino acids: CAISSGGTTDTQYF. The chain couples TRBV10-3 to TRBJ2-3; there is no DNA to check the TCRdb D call of TRBD2. This CDR3 spans 14 amino acids. Germline-derived CDR1 and CDR2 are ENHRY and SYGVKD.

The chain has TRBV7-9 and TRBJ1-2. Germline values: CDR1 SEHNR, CDR2 FQNEAQ (reference sequence). The CDR3 length is 13 residues. CDR3 region: CASSLGHIGGYTF. The variable domain in full, completed from reference TRBV7-9 and TRBJ1-2, reads DTGVSQNPRHKITKRGQNVTFRCDPISEHNRLYWYRQTLGQGPEFLTYFQNEAQLEKSRLLSDRFSAERPKGSFSTLEIQRTEQGDSAMYLCASSLGHIGGYTFGSGTRLTVV.

The genes are TRBV28 and TRBJ2-5; the D call from TCRdb, TRBD1, cannot be confirmed without DNA. This CDR3 contains 16 residues. Germline CDR1 reads MDHEN; CDR2 reads SYDVKM. The CDR3 region is CASSSAAGGYQETQYF.

This rearrangement joins TRBV9 to TRBJ1-2. The CDR3 has 14 amino acids. Looked up from germline, CDR1 is SGDLS and CDR2 is YYNGEE. The CDR3 reads CASSRGGSNYGYTF.